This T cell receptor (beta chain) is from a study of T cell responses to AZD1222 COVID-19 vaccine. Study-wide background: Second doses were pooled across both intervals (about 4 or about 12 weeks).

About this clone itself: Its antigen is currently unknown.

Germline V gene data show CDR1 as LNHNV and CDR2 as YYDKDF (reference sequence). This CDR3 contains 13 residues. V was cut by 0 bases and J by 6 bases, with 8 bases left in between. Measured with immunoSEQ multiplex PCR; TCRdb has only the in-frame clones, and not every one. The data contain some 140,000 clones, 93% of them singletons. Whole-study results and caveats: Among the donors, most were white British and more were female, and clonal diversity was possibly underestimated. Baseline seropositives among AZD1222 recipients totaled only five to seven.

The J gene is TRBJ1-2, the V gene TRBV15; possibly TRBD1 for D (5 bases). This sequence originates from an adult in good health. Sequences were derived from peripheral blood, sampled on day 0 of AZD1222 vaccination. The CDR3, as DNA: TGTGCCACCAGCAGAGATAGGGGTGATGGCTACACCTTC. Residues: CATSRDRGDGYTF.